What follows are 10 T cell receptor beta chains derived from one specimen sequenced in a study of T cell repertoires and Cas9 in healthy adults. The repertoire was sequenced with immunoSEQ multiplex PCR; TCRdb's copy has only in-frame clones and lacks some. Of tens of thousands of clones in the sample, 85% to 95% were seen once. Material for sequencing was CD4+ effector T cells (CD127+, CD25-, CD137-, CD154-) from PBMCs; culture status not recorded. These receptors were collected from a human donor in good health.

The chain has TRBV30 and TRBJ2-7, with D perhaps assigned TRBD1 or TRBD2 (5 bases each). CDR1 is GTSNPN, CDR2 SVGIG, per germline (reference sequence). Trimming pared 2 bases from V and 2 bases from J, leaving 13 bases between. CDR3 length: 14 amino acids. The CDR3 reads CAWSLGQGPYEQYF. DNA of the CDR3: TGTGCCTGGAGTTTAGGGCAGGGACCCTACGAGCAGTACTTC.

This clone has just one count. The rearrangement uses TRBV19 and TRBJ2-5; D is possibly TRBD2 (6 bases). V gave up 4 bases and J gave up 5 bases, with 14 bases separating them. Germline V lookup: CDR1 LNHDA, CDR2 SQIVND (reference sequence). The CDR3 is 14 residues long. The CDR3 protein is CASSKEGQSETQYF. CDR3 in DNA: TGTGCCAGTAGTAAGGAGGGCCAGAGCGAGACCCAGTACTTC.

This rearrangement joins TRBV2 to TRBJ1-4, with D unresolved. Germline V gene data show CDR1 as SNHLY and CDR2 as FYNNEI. V lost 7 bases, J lost 2 bases, and 8 bases lay in between. CDR3 length equals 13 residues. This CDR3 is CASNIRTNEKLFF. The CDR3 DNA is TGTGCCAGCAATATAAGGACTAATGAAAAACTGTTTTTT.

V is TRBV6-6 and J is TRBJ2-3, with D unclear. Trimming left V 6 bases short and J 1 base short, with 11 bases between. This CDR3 comprises 14 residues. Germline assignment: CDR1 MNHNY and CDR2 SVGAGI (reference sequence). The CDR3: CASRHRKGTDTQYF. The CDR3 DNA follows: TGTGCCAGCAGACATCGTAAGGGCACAGATACGCAGTATTTT.

The chain employs TRBV28 and TRBJ1-2; 7 nucleotides match TRBD1. Germline CDR1 and CDR2: MDHEN and SYDVKM. This CDR3 contains 14 residues. The junction had 8 bases not matched to a gene; V was cut back by 3 bases and J by 7 bases. DNA of the CDR3: TGTGCCAGCAGTTTTCAAACAGGGGTCCCTGGCTACACCTTC. Its protein is CASSFQTGVPGYTF.

The chain links TRBV9 to TRBJ1-3, with D unresolved. The CDR3 length is 15 residues. V lost 1 base, J lost 0 bases, and 8 bases lay in between. The germline gives CDR1 SGDLS, CDR2 YYNGEE. In nucleotides, the CDR3 is TGTGCCAGCAGCGTACGAGGGAGCTCTGGAAACACCATATATTTT. It is translated as CASSVRGSSGNTIYF.

This clone appeared a few times. Here the CDR3 reads CASTGDTEAFF. CDR3 coding DNA: TGTGCCTCGACAGGGGACACTGAAGCTTTCTTT. The rearrangement links TRBV19 to TRBJ1-1; 8 bases agree with TRBD1. J lost 3 bases, V lost 11 bases, and 2 bases had no gene match. Germline CDR1 is LNHDA and CDR2 is SQIVND (reference sequence). CDR3 length equals 11 residues.

The chain couples TRBV2 to TRBJ1-5; TRBD1 matches 7 bases. This CDR3 comprises 14 residues. After removal of 0 bases from V and 4 bases from J, the junction contained 0 bases not matched to a gene. Germline V gene lookup returns CDR1 SNHLY and CDR2 FYNNEI. CDR3 sequence reads: CASSEATGNQPQHF. For the CDR3, the DNA is TGTGCCAGCAGTGAAGCGACAGGGAATCAGCCCCAGCATTTT.

CDR3 in amino acids: CASSTLKAGDTQYF. The CDR3 DNA reads as TGCGCCAGCTCCACCCTCAAAGCCGGAGATACGCAGTATTTT. The chain couples TRBV5-1 to TRBJ2-3; D unresolved. Germline V lookup: CDR1 SGHRS, CDR2 YFSETQ. V was shortened by 7 bases and J by 5 bases, with 17 bases between the two germline ends. CDR3 length: 14 residues.

This clone occurred once. The CDR3 DNA sequence: TGTGCCAGCAGCCAGGGGGCCGGGAGGACCGGGGAGCTGTTTTTT. Its protein product is CASSQGAGRTGELFF. The chain combines TRBV7-9 with TRBJ2-2, with D possibly TRBD1 on 8 matching bases. The CDR3 is made up of 15 amino acids. CDR1 and CDR2 (germline): SEHNR, FQNEAQ (reference sequence). Trimming cost V 5 bases and J 5 bases, with 15 bases left between them.